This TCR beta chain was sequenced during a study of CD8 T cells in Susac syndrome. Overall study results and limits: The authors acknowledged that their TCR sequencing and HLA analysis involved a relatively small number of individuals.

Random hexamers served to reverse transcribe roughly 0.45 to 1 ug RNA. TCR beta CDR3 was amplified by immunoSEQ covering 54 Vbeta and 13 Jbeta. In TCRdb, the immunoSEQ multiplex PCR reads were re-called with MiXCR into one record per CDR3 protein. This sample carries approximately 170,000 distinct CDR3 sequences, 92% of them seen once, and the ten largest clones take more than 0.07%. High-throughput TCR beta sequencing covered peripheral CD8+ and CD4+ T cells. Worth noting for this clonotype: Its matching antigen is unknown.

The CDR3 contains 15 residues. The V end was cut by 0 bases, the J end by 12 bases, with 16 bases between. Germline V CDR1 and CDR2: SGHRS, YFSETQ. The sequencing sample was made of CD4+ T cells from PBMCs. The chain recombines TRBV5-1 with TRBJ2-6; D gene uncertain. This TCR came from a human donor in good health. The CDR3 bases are TGCGCCAGCAGCTTGGAAAGACCGTCCTGGAGCGTCCTGACTTTC. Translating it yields CASSLERPSWSVLTF.